This T cell receptor beta chain was found in a study of T cells in Graves' hyperthyroidism and ophthalmopathy. This clonotype showed up many times. The CDR3 loop spans 16 amino acids. Trimming took 6 bases from V and 0 from J; bases not matched to a gene: 8. RNA transcripts were the template for amplifying TCR beta CDR3 regions. First-round RT-PCR with HTBI primers amplified the TCR CDR3 region. TCRdb recomputed calls from the multiplex PCR reads with MiXCR, one row per CDR3 protein. The sample holds under 550,000 distinct CDR3 sequences, around 20% seen once. This sequence was found in a man aged 35 to 55 with Graves' ophthalmopathy. Sequencing was carried out using blood. The chain couples TRBV12-3 or TRBV12-4 to TRBJ1-3; 7 bases match TRBD1. CDR3 sequence (DNA): TGTGCCAGCAGCAGACCGGGACAGTTCTCTGGAAACACCATATATTTT. Protein: CASSRPGQFSGNTIYF.